Below, one TCR beta chain is given with its context. There is no known antigen for this receptor. No base qualities exist here, and no much larger clone lies one base off it. Genomic DNA was extracted from sorted cells for sequencing of the TCRbeta CDR3 region. TCRbeta CDR3 regions were sequenced using the immunoSEQ Assay. The clones in this table, taken by TCRdb from immuneACCESS, are in-frame only. Not every clone is retained; where verified, under half of the shortfall comes from an unresolved V gene, and the cause of the rest is unknown. The sample includes under 25,000 clones, with more than 75% observed a single time. Jointly, the top ten make up 21% of the sample. Patients with a history of autoimmune disease or receiving systemic immunosuppression were excluded from the trial. Peripheral blood for TCR sequencing was collected from all dose cohorts at baseline, on cycle 4 day 1, and on cycle 7 day 1. The samples were drawn from a first-in-human, open-label, multicenter phase I dose-escalation trial of ivuxolimab. Adults with locally advanced or metastatic melanoma, renal cell carcinoma, hepatocellular carcinoma or head and neck squamous cell carcinoma were enrolled in the trial. Before TCR sequencing, CD4+ T cells and CD8+ T cells were sorted from peripheral blood as separate populations.

Cut back by 5 bases and 0 bases, the V and J ends lie 11 bases apart. Via the germline V gene, CDR1 is MGHRA and CDR2 YSYEKL. The CDR3 holds 15 amino acids from the cysteine to the phenylalanine. The kept DNA is CDR3 alone, 45 bases in frame from the first base. This sample was included in a study of OX40 agonist ivuxolimab in advanced cancers. For context, the study as a whole: Ivuxolimab was an agonistic, fully human IgG2 monoclonal antibody directed against OX40 (CD134), a costimulatory receptor. Peripheral TCRbeta sequencing aimed to test whether ivuxolimab altered TCR sequence diversity and caused clonal T-cell expansion. Patients were allowed to have had prior anti-PD-1, anti-PD-L1 or anti-CTLA-4 therapy, and about 40% of the dose-escalation patients had been treated with checkpoint inhibitors. Intravenous ivuxolimab was administered to patients every 2 weeks at six dose levels: 0.01, 0.1, 0.3, 1.5, 3 and 10 mg/kg. In the dose-escalation cohort, 70% to 90% of patients were male, and the mean age was 60 years with a range of roughly 20 to 85. Of the approximately 50 patients in dose escalation, some 20 had hepatocellular carcinoma, about 15 had melanoma, 9 had renal cell carcinoma and 9 had head and neck cancer. Three dose-escalation patients achieved partial responses, one with hepatocellular carcinoma and two with cutaneous melanoma. The paper describes the monotherapy dose-escalation part (N of about 57 patients) of the phase I trial of ivuxolimab.

Study-level results and caveats: Low levels of normalized T-cell clonal expansion were also seen in some patients who did not respond. In the 0.1-3.0 mg/kg groups, partial responders were among the patients with the lowest normalized peripheral clonal expansion, particularly in CD8+ T cells. Which antigens the clonally expanded peripheral T cells were specific for was not determined. At doses from 0.1 to 3.0 mg/kg, clonal expansion was seen in both CD4+ and CD8+ blood T cells between baseline and week 6. On average, CD8+ T cells showed more expanded clones than CD4+ T cells after ivuxolimab.

The sequences come from CD4+ or CD8+ T cells sorted from blood, collected in a trial of the OX40 agonist ivuxolimab. The receptor's source is an adult with an advanced solid tumor such as melanoma, head and neck, liver or kidney cancer. The chain is made from TRBV4-1 and TRBJ2-1, with no reliable assignment of the D segment. The sequenced DNA is TGCGCCAGCAGCATGTTAGAGAGCTCCTACAATGAGCAGTTCTTC. The resulting protein is CASSMLESSYNEQFF.